A selection of T cell receptor beta chains follows, all from one sample in a study of T-cell reconstitution after alpha-beta-depleted transplantation in children. TCRdb re-analysed the PCR reads in MiXCR, keeping a single row per CDR3 protein. Of 450,000 to 600,000 distinct CDR3 sequences detected, about 11% appear once; the ten largest clones hold 2%. This specimen consisted of PBMCs, obtained before TCRalphabeta/CD19-depleted stem cell transplant. These receptors were taken from a child under 10 years old with inherited bone marrow failure, due to receive a stem cell transplant. Each CDR3 is given with its conserved first and last residue. A D gene is named only where the DNA matches it firmly. Part of the rows lack a size; the others show once, few, many or a class for expanded clones.

J	D	size	V	CDR3	DNA
TRBJ2-1	TRBD1	many	TRBV5-1	CASSLAVTGVNEQFF	TGCGCCAGCAGCTTGGCGGTGACAGGGGTGAATGAGCAGTTCTTC
TRBJ1-2	TRBD1	many	TRBV18	CASSPGQGRAGYTF	TGTGCCAGCTCACCGGGACAGGGGAGGGCTGGCTACACCTTC
TRBJ2-7	TRBD1	few	TRBV7-2	CASSGWTGPYEQYF	TGTGCCAGCAGCGGTTGGACAGGACCCTACGAGCAGTACTTC
TRBJ2-7	NA	many	TRBV28	CASSLSGTIYEQYF	TGTGCCAGCAGTCTCTCCGGGACGATTTACGAGCAGTACTTC
TRBJ1-2	NA	many	TRBV10-3	CAISDNRGDGYTF	TGTGCCATCAGTGATAATAGGGGGGATGGCTACACCTTC
TRBJ2-3	TRBD2	few	TRBV20-1	CSASNSAGAEDTQYF	TGTAGTGCTAGTAATTCGGCGGGAGCCGAAGATACGCAGTATTTT
TRBJ1-2	TRBD1	many	TRBV18	CASSPSRGGNYGYTF	TGTGCCAGCTCACCCTCCAGGGGGGGTAACTATGGCTACACCTTC
TRBJ2-5	TRBD2	many	TRBV29-1	CSVLPGLAGEETQYF	TGCAGCGTCCTGCCGGGACTAGCGGGGGAAGAGACCCAGTACTTC
TRBJ2-3	NA	many	TRBV25-1	CASSESYTSTDTQYF	TGTGCCAGCAGTGAATCCTATACTAGCACAGATACGCAGTATTTT
TRBJ2-3	TRBD1	many	TRBV5-5	CASSAYRDRGSDTQYF	TGTGCCAGCAGCGCCTACCGGGACAGGGGATCAGATACGCAGTATTTT
TRBJ2-6	TRBD2	many	TRBV5-1	CASSPGGTGANVLTF	TGCGCCAGCAGCCCGGGAGGGACAGGGGCCAACGTCCTGACTTTC
TRBJ2-1	TRBD1	few	TRBV9	CASSPGQGRPDNEQFF	TGTGCCAGCAGCCCGGGACAGGGGCGTCCCGACAATGAGCAGTTCTTC
TRBJ1-2	NA	many	TRBV29-1	CSVAGKSYGYTF	TGCAGCGTTGCCGGCAAATCCTATGGCTACACCTTC
TRBJ1-1	NA	few	TRBV12-3/TRBV12-4	CASSLVILNTEAFF	TGTGCCAGCAGTTTGGTTATATTGAACACTGAAGCTTTCTTT
TRBJ2-1	NA	NA	TRBV5-1	CASSSRLQGYSYNEQFF	TGCGCCAGCAGCTCCAGACTGCAGGGTTACTCCTACAATGAGCAGTTCTTC
TRBJ1-5	NA	NA	TRBV29-1	CSVEAGGKVVYNQPQHF	TGCAGCGTTGAGGCGGGGGGAAAGGTGGTTTACAATCAGCCCCAGCATTTT
TRBJ1-4	NA	many	TRBV4-3	CASSPGPRIDNEKLFF	TGCGCCAGCAGCCCCGGGCCCCGGATCGATAATGAAAAACTGTTTTTT
TRBJ2-1	NA	NA	TRBV4-2	CASSQVFVSSGGGTYNEQFF	TGTGCCAGCAGCCAAGTGTTTGTGTCCTCCGGGGGCGGCACCTACAATGAGCAGTTCTTC
TRBJ2-1	NA	many	TRBV4-2	CASSQALDPYNEQFF	TGTGCCAGCAGCCAGGCCTTGGACCCCTACAATGAGCAGTTCTTC
TRBJ2-2	NA	few	TRBV29-1	CSVEVRDTRNTGELFF	TGCAGCGTTGAAGTAAGGGACACCAGGAACACCGGGGAGCTGTTTTTT
TRBJ1-2	NA	many	TRBV11-2	CASSPQGGGTGYGYTF	TGTGCCAGCAGCCCCCAAGGGGGGGGCACAGGCTATGGCTACACCTTC
TRBJ1-1	NA	many	TRBV7-9	CASSWGRDGEAFF	TGTGCCAGCAGCTGGGGCCGGGACGGTGAAGCTTTCTTT
TRBJ2-2	NA	many	TRBV29-1	CSVLKTRNTGELFF	TGCAGCGTTTTGAAGACTAGAAACACCGGGGAGCTGTTTTTT
TRBJ2-1	NA	NA	TRBV6-2/TRBV6-3	CASSYLLEGEQFF	TGTGCCAGCAGTTACCTTCTAGAAGGTGAGCAGTTCTTC
TRBJ2-1	NA	many	TRBV5-1	CASSSPMEPEQFF	TGCGCCAGCAGCTCCCCCATGGAGCCTGAGCAGTTCTTC
TRBJ2-3	NA	many	TRBV5-1	CASSLFPATDTQYF	TGCGCCAGCAGCTTGTTTCCGGCAACAGATACGCAGTATTTT
TRBJ2-2	TRBD2	many	TRBV20-1	CSARGSGSTGELFF	TGCAGTGCAAGGGGCAGCGGGAGCACCGGGGAGCTGTTTTTT
TRBJ2-7	TRBD2	many	TRBV15	CATSPRPSGSGEQYF	TGTGCCACCAGCCCAAGACCTAGCGGGAGTGGGGAGCAGTACTTC
TRBJ2-7	TRBD2	many	TRBV20-1	CSARGLGGRSYYEQYF	TGCAGTGCTAGAGGGCTGGGCGGGAGATCCTACTACGAGCAGTACTTC